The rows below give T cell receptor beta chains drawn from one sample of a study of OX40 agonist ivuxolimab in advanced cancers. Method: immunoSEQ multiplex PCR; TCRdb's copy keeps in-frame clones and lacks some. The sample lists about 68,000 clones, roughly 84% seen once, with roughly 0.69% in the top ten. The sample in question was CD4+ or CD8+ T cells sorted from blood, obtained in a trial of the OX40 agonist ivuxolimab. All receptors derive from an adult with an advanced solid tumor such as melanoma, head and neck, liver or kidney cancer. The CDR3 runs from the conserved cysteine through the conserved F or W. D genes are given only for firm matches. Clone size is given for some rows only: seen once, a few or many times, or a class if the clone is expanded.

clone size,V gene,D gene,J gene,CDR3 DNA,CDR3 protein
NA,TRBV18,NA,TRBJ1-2,TGTGCCAGCTCACGAGGACGGAGTTCGTATGGCTACACCTTC,CASSRGRSSYGYTF
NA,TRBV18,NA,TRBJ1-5,TGTGCCAGCTCCCCAGGGGTTGACCAGCCCCAGCATTTT,CASSPGVDQPQHF
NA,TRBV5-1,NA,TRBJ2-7,TGCGCCAGCAGCCAATCGGGACACTACGAGCAGTACTTC,CASSQSGHYEQYF
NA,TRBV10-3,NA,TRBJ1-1,TGTGCCATCAGTGACCCAACCATGAACACTGAAGCTTTCTTT,CAISDPTMNTEAFF
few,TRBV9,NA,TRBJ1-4,TGTGCCAGCAGCGTAGGGGGTGCAACTAATGAAAAACTGTTTTTT,CASSVGGATNEKLFF
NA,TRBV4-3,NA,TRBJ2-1,TGCGCCAGCAGCCAGGACGGTGTTCGCAATGAGCAGTTCTTC,CASSQDGVRNEQFF
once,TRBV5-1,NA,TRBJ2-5,TGCGCCAGCAGCCGTGAAGGGGAGACCCAGTACTTC,CASSREGETQYF
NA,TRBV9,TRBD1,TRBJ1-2,TGTGCCAGCAGCGCCTCCGGGACAGGGAGACGTGGCTACACCTTC,CASSASGTGRRGYTF
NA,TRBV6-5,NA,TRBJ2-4,TGTGCCAGCAGTCAGGGATCCAACATTCAGTACTTC,CASSQGSNIQYF
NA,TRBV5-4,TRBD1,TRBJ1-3,TGTGCCAGCAGCGACAGGGGGCAGGGAAACACCATATATTTT,CASSDRGQGNTIYF
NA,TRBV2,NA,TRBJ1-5,TGTGCCAGCGGGGGGGGTTGGCAGCCCCAGCATTTT,CASGGGWQPQHF